The entry below gives a single T cell receptor beta chain sequence along with its context. As yet, its antigen is unknown. Produced via immunoSEQ multiplex PCR; TCRdb's table is partial and in-frame only. The sample carries roughly 28,000 clones, 90% to 95% recorded once. Time point noted: recipient sample about 28 days before transplant, after cytoreduction. Recipients were bled about 28 days pretransplant and at posttransplant days 30, 100, 180. This specimen comes from a study of T cell clonotyping in hematopoietic cell transplantation. Study overall: Recipient samples before transplant were obtained post-cytoreduction. Study results and limitations: At the given depth, recipient repertoires were over 95% de novo clonotypes. Recipient TCR diversity dropped after transplant; expanded clonotypes rose from day 30 to 180.

With 2 bases removed from V and 9 bases from J, the gap between germline ends came to 8 bases. Germline lookup yields CDR1 ENHRY and CDR2 SYGVKD. There are 12 residues in the CDR3. This TCR derives from a man in his fifties or sixties with acute myeloid leukemia. Some clones in this sample may be carry-over from other donors' samples. The chain combines TRBV10-3 with TRBJ2-1, with a tentative D call TRBD2 (5 bases). Material: peripheral blood mononuclear cells, obtained before stem cell transplant. The CDR3 loop is CAISERSGEQFF. CDR3 in DNA: TGTGCCATCAGTGAGAGGAGCGGTGAGCAGTTCTTC.